These 9 T cell receptor beta chains came from one sample sequenced in a study of T cell repertoires in cytomegalovirus infection. In TCRdb, the reads were re-called with MiXCR into one record per CDR3 protein. The data show about 740,000 distinct CDR3 sequences, approximately 34% seen once. The sequenced sample consisted of PBMCs. Every receptor here comes from a human donor in good health (CMV status not recorded). Some clones in this sample may be carry-over from other donors' samples.

V gene TRBV7-2 combines with J gene TRBJ1-5, with 10 bases aligning to TRBD1. The CDR3 has 18 residues. Germline V CDR1 and CDR2: SGHTA, FQGNSA. Unmatched junction bases numbered 16, after V lost 5 bases and J lost 6 bases. The CDR3 DNA is TGTGCCAGCAGCCCGGGACAGGGGTTGGAGGACCGGGGTCAGCCCCAGCATTTT. Its translation: CASSPGQGLEDRGQPQHF.

This clonotype occurred a few times. The CDR3: CSARDLLWRRDKHSYEQYF. CDR3 sequence (DNA): TGCAGTGCTAGAGATCTCTTATGGAGACGGGACAAACACTCCTACGAGCAGTACTTC. The chain employs TRBV20-1 and TRBJ2-7, with TRBD1 as a possible D gene (6 bases). The CDR3 extends over 19 amino acids. V shed 0 bases and J shed 0 bases, with 24 bases lying between them. Germline V gene lookup returns CDR1 DFQATT and CDR2 SNEGSKA (reference sequence).

V gene TRBV19 combines with J gene TRBJ1-3, with D uncertain. V was pared by 7 bases and J by 2 bases, with 9 bases between. CDR1 is LNHDA, CDR2 SQIVND, per germline (reference sequence). The CDR3 extends over 13 amino acids. CDR3 nucleotide sequence: TGTGCCAGTATCCCGATCCCTGGAAACACCATATATTTT. This sequence encodes CASIPIPGNTIYF.

Only a few counts were recorded for this clonotype. The chain recombines TRBV19 with TRBJ2-2; unclear D gene. The CDR3 runs to 16 residues. V lost 3 bases, J lost 3 bases, and 14 bases lay in between. Germline CDR1 is LNHDA and CDR2 is SQIVND (reference sequence). CDR3 bases: TGTGCCAGTAGTATCAGGAAGGTCCTGGACACCGGGGAGCTGTTTTTT. The encoded protein is CASSIRKVLDTGELFF.

This clonotype occurred a few times. The V and J genes are TRBV7-2 and TRBJ2-5; 9 nucleotides agree with TRBD2. The V and J ends lost 4 bases and 4 bases, in that order; junction bases with no gene match: 13. Germline V gene sequence: CDR1 SGHTA, CDR2 FQGNSA. CDR3 size: 17 residues. The CDR3 DNA reads TGTGCCAGCAGCTCTTCTCTAGCGGGACAGTTTCGAGAGACCCAGTACTTC. It specifies CASSSSLAGQFRETQYF.

The chain uses TRBV12-3 or TRBV12-4 and TRBJ1-5; no reliable D call. The V end lost 6 bases, the J end lost 4 bases, and 13 bases lay between the germline ends. The CDR3 loop spans 14 amino acids. The CDR3 DNA reads TGTGCCAGCAGCCCTAGTTATGTTAATCAGCCCCAGCATTTT. Encoded protein: CASSPSYVNQPQHF.

This clonotype was detected only a few times. The rearrangement joins TRBV6-4 to TRBJ2-1; no definite D call. Germline lookup yields CDR1 MRHNA and CDR2 SNTAGT. The V end was cut by 0 bases, the J end by 8 bases, with 20 bases between. This CDR3 is built from 17 residues. The CDR3 DNA reads TGTGCCAGCAGTGACTCTAAAGGTTTAGGGCCTTGGGATGAGCAGTTCTTC. Its translation: CASSDSKGLGPWDEQFF.

Concerning this clonotype itself: Without the conserved terminal phenylalanine or tryptophan, this CDR3 likely stems from a read error. This rearrangement joins TRBV7-6 to TRBJ1-3; 7 bases agree with TRBD1. CDR3 length: 14 residues. The germline V gene has CDR1 SGHVS and CDR2 FNYEAQ. The chain's CDR3 is CASSLGTGGNSIYV. DNA for the CDR3: TGTGCCAGCAGCTTAGGGACAGGCGGAAACTCCATATATGTT.

This chain uses TRBV20-1 with TRBJ1-5; D is possibly TRBD1 (5 bases). The CDR3 consists of 15 residues. Germline CDR1 is DFQATT and CDR2 is SNEGSKA (reference sequence). V gave up 0 bases and J gave up 2 bases, with 11 bases separating them. The CDR3 protein is CSARDTARGNQPQHF. CDR3 DNA sequence: TGCAGTGCTAGAGATACGGCCAGGGGCAATCAGCCCCAGCATTTT.